The 17 T cell receptor beta chains presented below share a single source sample, sequenced in a study of vaccination effects on CD4 cells after COVID-19. The antigens of these receptors remain unknown. Generated by immunoSEQ multiplex PCR, the TCRdb table keeps only in-frame clones and is missing some. The top ten clones hold less than 2% of a sample with under 50,000 clones, about 80% of them seen once. Antigen-specific CD4+ T cells were expanded (with viral peptide pools) by the ViraFEST assay ahead of sequencing. CD4+ T cells were isolated after 10 days of culture. As their vaccination, participants received two doses of either BNT162b2 or mRNA-1273. This material consisted of CD4+ T cells from PBMCs cultured with HCoV-NL63 spike peptides, taken after COVID-19 vaccination. These receptors all stem from a human donor who received a COVID-19 vaccine. Some clones in this sample may be carry-over from other donors' samples.

The chain uses TRBV5-1 and TRBJ2-3, with D hard to call. This CDR3 is built from 12 residues. Per germline, CDR1 SGHRS and CDR2 YFSETQ. Trimming pared 4 bases from V and 5 bases from J, leaving 8 bases between. The DNA of the CDR3 is TGCGCCAGCAGCCTCGTTGAAGATACGCAGTATTTT. Protein: CASSLVEDTQYF.

The J gene is TRBJ1-1, the V gene TRBV2; 9 bases agree with TRBD1. CDR1 and CDR2 from the germline V gene are SNHLY and FYNNEI. The trim removed 6 bases at V and 5 bases at J, leaving 10 bases unmatched. The length of the CDR3 is 15 residues. In DNA form, the CDR3 reads TGTGCCAGCAGATCCGGGACAGGGCAGTGGACTGAAGCTTTCTTT. Translation gives CASRSGTGQWTEAFF.

This clone was seen a handful of times. V usage is TRBV12-3 or TRBV12-4 and J usage is TRBJ1-2, with D possibly being TRBD1 (6 bases). Trimming removed 5 bases from V and 3 bases from J, with 7 bases in between. The CDR3 covers 12 residues. The CDR3, as DNA: TGTGCCAGCAGTACAGGGTACTATGGCTACACCTTC. Amino acid sequence: CASSTGYYGYTF.

The chain combines TRBV6-1 with TRBJ2-5, with no clear D. Germline CDR1 is MNHNS and CDR2 is SASEGT. Trimming removed 6 bases from V and 8 bases from J, with 13 bases in between. The CDR3 totals 12 residues. This chain's CDR3 is CASSPPSATQYF. In nucleotides, the CDR3 is TGTGCCAGCAGCCCCCCGTCCGCAACCCAGTACTTC.

The rearrangement uses TRBV12-5 and TRBJ2-3; TRBD2 matches 15 bases. Germline V gene sequence: CDR1 LGHNT, CDR2 FRNRAP. The CDR3 has 20 amino acids. J lost 4 bases, V lost 6 bases, and 17 bases had no gene match. In DNA, the CDR3 is TGTGCTAGTGGCCCTACCGGACTAGCGGGGGGGCCTGGAGGGGCAGATACGCAGTATTTT. Residues: CASGPTGLAGGPGGADTQYF.

The chain links TRBV7-3 to TRBJ2-2; tentative D call: TRBD1 (5 bases). V lost 5 bases and J lost 1, with 11 bases in between. The CDR3 extends over 15 amino acids. CDR1 is SGHTA and CDR2 is FQGTGA in the germline V gene. The CDR3 spells CASSRKGLNTGELFF. The CDR3 coding sequence is TGTGCCAGCAGCAGAAAGGGGCTGAACACCGGGGAGCTGTTTTTT. The full variable domain, completed using reference TRBV7-3 and TRBJ2-2, is GAGVSQTPSNKVTEKGKYVELRCDPISGHTALYWYRQSLGQGPEFLIYFQGTGAADDSGLPNDRFFAVRPEGSVSTLKIQRTERGDSAVYLCASSRKGLNTGELFFGEGSRLTVL.

This clone was observed a single time. The gene calls are TRBV6-6 and TRBJ2-7; D might be TRBD2 (5 bases). The CDR3 loop spans 14 amino acids. The ends were cut back, 6 bases at V and 6 bases at J, with 18 bases in the middle. The V gene's germline CDR1 is MNHNY and CDR2 SVGAGI (reference sequence). This CDR3 is CASRPTHLRGEQYV. The CDR3 DNA is TGTGCCAGCAGACCGACACACCTCCGGGGCGAGCAGTACGTC.

The V gene is TRBV6-6, the J gene TRBJ2-7; TRBD1 aligns across 8 bases. The J segment lost 5 bases and the V segment lost 7 bases, leaving 16 bases of the junction unmatched. The V gene's germline CDR1 is MNHNY and CDR2 SVGAGI (reference sequence). This CDR3 comprises 16 residues. CDR3 nucleotide sequence: TGTGCCAGCACCAAAACACCGGGGCAGGGGGCCCACGAGCAGTACGTC. Translation gives CASTKTPGQGAHEQYV.

The rearrangement uses TRBV4-2 and TRBJ2-6, with TRBD2 matching 11 bases. Germline CDR1 reads LGHNA; CDR2 reads YNFKEQ. With 6 bases clipped from V and 0 bases from J, the junction kept 10 bases outside the gene matches. The CDR3 has 19 residues. The CDR3 region is CASSRGTSGSSSGANVLTF. CDR3 in DNA: TGTGCCAGCAGTCGAGGGACTAGCGGATCGAGCTCTGGGGCCAACGTCCTGACTTTC.

V gene TRBV6-5 combines with J gene TRBJ2-5; D is perhaps TRBD1 (6 bases). The ends were cut back, 6 bases at V and 5 bases at J, with 10 bases in the middle. This CDR3 spans 12 amino acids. CDR1 is MNHEY, CDR2 SVGAGI, per germline. The CDR3 spells CASRTGPETQYF. The CDR3 DNA sequence: TGTGCCAGCAGAACAGGGCCGGAGACCCAGTACTTC.

This chain uses TRBV9 with TRBJ2-3; tentatively, D is TRBD1 (5 bases). The CDR3 runs to 16 residues. CDR1 and CDR2 from the germline V gene are SGDLS and YYNGEE. V shed 4 bases and J shed 0 bases, with 15 bases lying between them. The CDR3 region is CASSPPAGYSTDTQYF. The CDR3 nucleotides read TGTGCCAGCAGCCCTCCCGCAGGGTACAGCACAGATACGCAGTATTTT. The entire variable domain, with the rest obtained from reference TRBV9 and TRBJ2-3, is as follows: DSGVTQTPKHLITATGQRVTLRCSPRSGDLSVYWYQQSLDQGLQFLIQYYNGEERAKGNILERFSAQQFPDLHSELNLSSLELGDSALYFCASSPPAGYSTDTQYFGPGTRLTVL.

The gene calls are TRBV7-2 and TRBJ1-2; no clear D gene. The CDR3 runs to 16 residues. CDR1 SGHTA and CDR2 FQGNSA come from the germline V gene. V was shortened by 0 bases and J by 3 bases, with 14 bases between the two germline ends. The CDR3 sequence is CASSLAGANVDYGYTF. In DNA form, the CDR3 reads TGTGCCAGCAGCTTAGCGGGAGCTAACGTAGACTATGGCTACACCTTC.

The rearrangement links TRBV20-1 to TRBJ2-3; 10 bases agree with TRBD2. V shed 3 bases and J 6 bases; nucleotides not matched to a gene: 9. The CDR3 has 15 amino acids. Germline CDR1 is DFQATT and CDR2 is SNEGSKA (reference sequence). CDR3 region: CSASRTSGSADTQYF. The CDR3 DNA is TGCAGTGCTAGTCGGACTAGCGGATCCGCGGATACGCAGTATTTT.

This rearrangement joins TRBV6-2 or TRBV6-3 to TRBJ2-2; D is unresolved. The length of the CDR3 is 17 residues. Trimming stripped 2 bases from V and 2 bases from J, with 15 bases between. CDR1 and CDR2 from the germline V gene are MNHEY and SVGEGT. Here the CDR3 DNA reads TGTGCCAGCAGTTACAGTTATCGTCCGGTAAACACCGGGGAGCTGTTTTTT. Encoded protein: CASSYSYRPVNTGELFF.

The V and J genes are TRBV10-3 and TRBJ2-3; the match to TRBD1 covers 8 bases. V gave up 6 bases and J gave up 3 bases; unmatched junction bases: 5. The length of the CDR3 is 14 residues. CDR1 is ENHRY, CDR2 SYGVKD, per germline. CDR3 sequence: CAISADRETDTQYF. The CDR3 coding sequence is TGTGCCATCAGCGCGGACAGGGAAACAGATACGCAGTATTTT.

The J gene is TRBJ1-1, the V gene TRBV5-5; 9 bases agree with TRBD1. Trimming removed 3 bases from V and 4 bases from J; junction bases left unmatched: 10. The germline V gene has CDR1 SGHKS and CDR2 YYEKEE (reference sequence). This CDR3 contains 16 residues. The CDR3 sequence is CASSWGYLQGATEAFF. CDR3 bases: TGTGCCAGCAGCTGGGGCTATTTACAGGGGGCCACTGAAGCTTTCTTT.

This clone has just one count. The V call is TRBV5-4, the J call TRBJ1-5; D is ambiguous. The germline V and J ends were trimmed by 3 bases and 3 bases, with 4 bases remaining between them. Germline V gene lookup returns CDR1 SGHNT and CDR2 YYREEE (reference sequence). The CDR3 consists of 12 residues. The CDR3 region has the DNA TGTGCCAGCAGCTACCCCAATCAGCCCCAGCATTTT. Its protein is CASSYPNQPQHF.